Below, 19 T cell receptor beta chains from the same sample are listed, as sequenced in a study of CD8+CD57+ T cells in acquired aplastic anemia. Both TCR beta VDJ combination and CDR3 sequence profiling were carried out. Genomic DNA was the template for this profiling. One entry per CDR3 protein results from TCRdb running MiXCR on the reads. Among about 220,000 distinct CDR3 sequences, about a third were seen once, and the ten largest hold 1.1%. The sample comprised sorted CD4+, CD8+, or CD8+CD57+ T cells (not recorded which) from PBMCs. These receptors were obtained from a human donor in good health, serving as a control.

For this clonotype: A much larger clone lies a single base off, so this may be a read error. No conserved phenylalanine or tryptophan is present at the end of the CDR3, so a read error is the likely explanation. The V and J genes are TRBV5-5 and TRBJ2-3; maybe TRBD2 (5 bases). This CDR3 is built from 13 residues. Germline loops: CDR1 SGHKS, CDR2 YYEKEE (reference sequence). The V end was cut by 3 bases, the J end by 4 bases, with 9 bases between. The CDR3: CASSSGIPDTQYS. In DNA, the CDR3 is TGTGCCAGCAGCTCGGGGATACCAGATACGCAGTATTCT.

A remark on this clonotype: Given a much more abundant clone one base away, this may be a read error. This chain links TRBV10-3 with TRBJ2-7; 7 bases are shared with TRBD1. The CDR3 length is 13 residues. Trimming at V came to 10 bases and at J to 2 bases, leaving 8 bases not matched to a gene. Looked up from germline, CDR1 is ENHRY and CDR2 is SYGVKD. CDR3 sequence: CASRYGTAYEQYF. CDR3 nucleotide sequence: TGTGCCAGCAGATACGGGACAGCCTACGAGCAGTACTTC.

Concerning this clonotype: A much more abundant neighbour one base away suggests this may be a read error. The rearrangement joins TRBV5-4 to TRBJ2-7, with D perhaps being TRBD1 or TRBD2 (5 bases each). CDR1 and CDR2 from the germline V gene are SGHNT and YYREEE (reference sequence). CDR3 size: 14 residues. V was shortened by 1 base and J by 4 bases, with 12 bases between the two germline ends. CDR3 DNA sequence: TGTGCCAGCAGCTTGACGGGTGGGGGATACGAGCAGTACTTC. This translates into CASSLTGGGYEQYF. The full variable domain, its missing parts supplied by reference TRBV5-4 and TRBJ2-7, is ETGVTQSPTHLIKTRGQQVTLRCSSQSGHNTVSWYQQALGQGPQFIFQYYREEENGRGNFPPRFSGLQFPNYSSELNVNALELDDSALYLCASSLTGGGYEQYFGPGTRLTVT.

The V call is TRBV9, the J call TRBJ2-3; 7 bases are shared with TRBD2. Germline CDR1 is SGDLS and CDR2 is YYNGEE. The CDR3 covers 14 residues. The J segment lost 6 bases and the V segment lost 4 bases, leaving 8 bases of the junction unmatched. The CDR3 nucleotides are TGTGCCAGCAGCCAAGGAGCGGGAAGGGATACGCAGTATTTT. Protein sequence: CASSQGAGRDTQYF.

The V and J genes are TRBV29-1 and TRBJ1-2; D perhaps matches TRBD1 (5 bases). Germline loops: CDR1 SQVTM, CDR2 ANQGSEA. Deletions cut 7 bases from V and 7 bases from J, with 10 bases between. This CDR3 is 10 amino acids long. In nucleotides, the CDR3 is TGCAGCGGGGGGGGAAGTGGCTACACCTTC. It codes for CSGGGSGYTF.

The chain recombines TRBV15 with TRBJ2-5, with D maybe TRBD1 (5 bases). The ends were cut back, 1 base at V and 3 bases at J, with 15 bases in the middle. CDR1 and CDR2 (germline): LNHNV, YYDKDF (reference sequence). The CDR3 is made up of 16 amino acids. This CDR3 is CATSRGQTGLKETQYF. The CDR3 DNA reads as TGTGCCACCAGCAGAGGACAGACTGGCCTCAAAGAGACCCAGTACTTC.

This clonotype was counted at least ten times. The chain carries TRBV20-1 and TRBJ2-3, with 8 bases lining up with TRBD2. The CDR3 is 13 residues long. Germline V CDR1 and CDR2: DFQATT, SNEGSKA (reference sequence). Written as DNA, the CDR3 is TGCAGCTCTGCGGGGGGCTCCCTGGATACGCAGTATTTT. It translates to CSSAGGSLDTQYF.

For the CDR3, the DNA is TGTGCCAGCAGCCAAGAAAGGTCAGGACTAGCGGGGGGAACCTACAATGAGCAGTTCTTC. It encodes CASSQERSGLAGGTYNEQFF. This chain connects TRBV14 to TRBJ2-1; TRBD2 matches at 14 bases. This CDR3 has 20 residues. Germline CDR1 reads SGHDN; CDR2 reads FVKESK. Trimming cost V 0 bases and J 2 bases; bases outside gene matches: 9.

The V and J genes are TRBV9 and TRBJ1-3; maybe TRBD1 (6 bases). The CDR3 totals 12 residues. The germline CDR1 and CDR2 sequences are SGDLS and YYNGEE. Deletions cut 2 bases from V and 7 bases from J, with 7 bases between. The CDR3 loop is CASSVTGNTIYF. CDR3 coding DNA: TGTGCCAGCAGCGTTACAGGGAACACCATATATTTT.

Comments on this clonotype: This sequence may be a read error, since a much larger clone differs from it by one base. CDR3 sequence reads: CASSISSQGSGGELSF. In DNA form, the CDR3 reads TGTGCCAGCAGCATTAGCTCACAGGGGTCCGGCGGGGAGCTGTCTTTT. The rearrangement links TRBV9 to TRBJ2-2, with a weak D call TRBD1 (7 bases). From germline, CDR1 is SGDLS and CDR2 YYNGEE. The CDR3 has 16 residues.

This clonotype was seen at least ten times. The rearrangement joins TRBV10-3 to TRBJ1-1, with a possible D match to TRBD1 (6 bases). The CDR3 is 14 residues long. The germline V and J ends were trimmed by 6 bases and 1 base, with 12 bases remaining between them. Germline V gene sequence: CDR1 ENHRY, CDR2 SYGVKD. The CDR3 DNA is TGTGCCATCAGAGGTGACAGGCAGAACACTGAAGCTTTCTTT. This sequence encodes CAIRGDRQNTEAFF.

This clonotype has at least ten counts. CDR3 amino acids: CASSLGVGRGTQYF. DNA of the CDR3: TGTGCCAGCAGTTTAGGTGTGGGGAGGGGGACCCAGTACTTC. This rearrangement joins TRBV12-3 or TRBV12-4 to TRBJ2-5; 7 bases match TRBD2. Losses at the gene ends were 1 base for V and 7 bases for J; bases not matched to a gene: 6. CDR3 length: 14 amino acids.

The chain links TRBV2 to TRBJ2-1, with TRBD2 matching over 9 bases. The CDR3 is 17 residues long. The V gene's germline CDR1 is SNHLY and CDR2 FYNNEI. V shed 3 bases, J shed 5 bases, and the junction held 11 bases outside the gene matches. The CDR3 loop is CASSEMRGGVTNNEQFF. The CDR3, as DNA: TGTGCCAGCAGTGAGATGCGGGGGGGAGTTACTAACAATGAGCAGTTCTTC.

As concerns this clonotype: A read error may be the cause here, since a much bigger clone is one base away. The chain links TRBV5-5 to TRBJ1-6; 8 nucleotides line up with TRBD1. Germline V CDR1 and CDR2: SGHKS, YYEKEE (reference sequence). Trimming at V came to 4 bases and at J to 11 bases, leaving 11 bases not matched to a gene. This CDR3 is built from 15 residues. The CDR3 region is CASSPDRERNPPLHF. The CDR3 nucleotides read TGTGCCAGCAGCCCGGACAGGGAAAGGAATCCACCCCTCCACTTT.

This clonotype was counted a few times. The chain uses TRBV30 and TRBJ2-7; D is perhaps TRBD1 (7 bases). V dropped 2 bases and J dropped 4 bases, with 9 bases sitting between them. Per germline, CDR1 GTSNPN and CDR2 SVGIG (reference sequence). This CDR3 has 12 residues. CDR3 nucleotide sequence: TGTGCCTGGAGTTCAGGGGGGTACGAGCAGTACTTC. It codes for CAWSSGGYEQYF.

This clonotype was seen at least ten times. The CDR3 DNA reads TGTGCCACCAGTGAAGCCGGGACAGGGAGTCAGCCCCAGCATTTT. It encodes CATSEAGTGSQPQHF. The V gene is TRBV24-1, the J gene TRBJ1-5, with 9 bases matching TRBD1. CDR3 length: 15 amino acids. The V gene's germline CDR1 is KGHDR and CDR2 SFDVKD. V dropped 4 bases and J dropped 6; count of bases not matched to a gene: 6.

This clonotype was seen only once. A much bigger clone sits one base away, suggesting this may be a read error. The J gene is TRBJ1-1, the V gene TRBV20-1; a possible D gene is TRBD1 (6 bases). V was pared by 5 bases and J by 4 bases, with 11 bases between. CDR1 DFQATT and CDR2 SNEGSKA come from the germline V gene (reference sequence). CDR3 length: 12 amino acids. Here the CDR3 reads CSALRGSTEAFF. The CDR3 bases are TGCAGTGCTTTAAGGGGGAGCACTGAAGCTTTCTTT.

CDR3 nucleotides: TGTGCCAGTAGTGTAACCGGGACAGGGGCGCATTTGCCCCAGCATTTT. It is translated as CASSVTGTGAHLPQHF. The V gene is TRBV19, the J gene TRBJ1-5, with 10 bases aligning to TRBD1. Per the germline V gene, CDR1 is LNHDA and CDR2 is SQIVND (reference sequence). V shed 5 bases, J shed 9 bases, and the junction held 13 bases outside the gene matches. The CDR3 length is 16 residues.

This clonotype has only a few counts. Here the CDR3 reads CASSLTVRKPQHF. The CDR3 DNA is TGTGCCAGCAGTTTAACCGTTAGGAAGCCCCAGCATTTT. The chain combines TRBV27 with TRBJ1-5; D call uncertain. The CDR3 contains 13 residues. Germline V gene lookup returns CDR1 MNHEY and CDR2 SMNVEV (reference sequence). Trimming took off 2 bases at V and 8 bases at J, with 10 bases between the two ends.